Shown below are 28 T cell receptor beta chains from a single sample sequenced in a study of regulatory T cells in long-lasting Graves disease. Time point indicated: newly diagnosed GD, antithyroid drugs for less than 3 months. From PBMCs, RNA was extracted and then used to make the TCR library. Combining iRepertoire HTBI primers with Arm-PCR of CDR3 regions, the authors built TCR beta libraries. TCRdb reprocessed the multiplex PCR reads with MiXCR, giving one entry per CDR3 protein. This table holds 500,000 to 700,000 distinct CDR3 sequences, approximately 15% found once. Another study also made use of these data, one on T cells in Graves' hyperthyroidism and ophthalmopathy.

This specimen was peripheral blood mononuclear cells (PBMCs), taken at new diagnosis, from a patient treated with antithyroid drugs. Receptors were obtained from a woman under 40 with Graves disease.

The CDR3 sequence is CASSFGIRGHSGANVLTF. The CDR3 DNA follows: TGTGCCAGCAGTTTTGGGATCCGGGGGCACTCTGGGGCCAACGTCCTGACTTTC. The genes are TRBV12-3 or TRBV12-4 and TRBJ2-6; D possibly matches TRBD1 or TRBD2 (6 bases each). CDR3 size: 18 residues. V lost 3 bases and J lost 0, with 15 bases in between.

The chain couples TRBV30 to TRBJ2-2; 12 bases are a match to TRBD1. Germline loops: CDR1 GTSNPN, CDR2 SVGIG (reference sequence). CDR3 length: 16 residues. V was clipped by 5 bases and J by 6 bases; unmatched bases: 10. Here the CDR3 DNA reads TGTGCCTGGGGACCGTGGGACAGGGGGCTGGCCGGGGAGCTGTTTTTT. It codes for CAWGPWDRGLAGELFF.

The chain carries TRBV5-5 and TRBJ1-2; D is possibly TRBD1 (5 bases). The ends were cut back, 7 bases at V and 4 bases at J, with 23 bases in the middle. The CDR3 totals 16 residues. Germline V gives CDR1 SGHKS, CDR2 YYEKEE (reference sequence). The CDR3: CASGSPGYGTVYGYTF. The CDR3 DNA sequence: TGTGCCAGCGGAAGCCCCGGGTACGGGACGGTCTATGGCTACACCTTC.

The chain couples TRBV19 to TRBJ1-3; D unresolved. The CDR3 is 14 residues long. Trimming took off 5 bases at V and 4 bases at J, with 12 bases between the two ends. CDR1 is LNHDA and CDR2 is SQIVND in the germline V gene (reference sequence). CDR3 sequence reads: CASSRPGTGNTIYF. The DNA for the CDR3 is TGTGCCAGTAGTCGGCCGGGCACGGGAAACACCATATATTTT.

Only a few counts were recorded for this clonotype. In DNA form, the CDR3 reads TGCGCCAGCAGTGAAGGGATCGGTCAGCCCCAGCATTTT. Protein sequence: CASSEGIGQPQHF. The chain employs TRBV10-1 and TRBJ1-5; D remains ambiguous. Germline V gives CDR1 WNHNN, CDR2 SYGVQD (reference sequence). The CDR3 runs 13 residues. Trimming removed 3 bases at V and 6 bases at J, with 9 bases between.

V gene TRBV7-9 combines with J gene TRBJ2-7; 9 bases are a match to TRBD2. Germline assignment: CDR1 SEHNR and CDR2 FQNEAQ (reference sequence). The CDR3 has 15 residues. Unmatched junction bases numbered 7, after V lost 5 bases and J lost 2 bases. CDR3: CASSHEIAGAYEQYF. As DNA, the CDR3 is TGTGCCAGCAGCCACGAAATAGCGGGAGCCTACGAGCAGTACTTC.

This clonotype was seen only once. This likely comes from a read error, as the CDR3 has no conserved phenylalanine or tryptophan at its end. The DNA is left out, because the CDR3 cannot be placed on it with certainty; the CDR3 is given as TCRdb lists it. This chain links TRBV28 with TRBJ2-7; the D call of TRBD2 is as the table states it, not checked on the DNA. The CDR3 is 8 residues long, ends included. Per germline, CDR1 MDHEN and CDR2 SYDVKM. Here the CDR3 reads CASSSLAG.

This clonotype was seen at least ten times. The chain uses TRBV28 and TRBJ1-1; D unresolved. Germline V lookup: CDR1 MDHEN, CDR2 SYDVKM. CDR3 length equals 14 residues. The V gene lost 2 bases and the J gene lost 0 bases, with 7 bases spanning the gap. This CDR3 is CASSLPRLNTEAFF. CDR3 sequence (DNA): TGTGCCAGCAGTTTACCCAGACTGAACACTGAAGCTTTCTTT.

This clonotype has a count of ten or more. The chain carries TRBV7-8 and TRBJ2-1; TRBD2 aligns across 9 bases. Germline V lookup: CDR1 SGHVS, CDR2 FQNEAQ. J gave up 6 bases and V 4 bases, and 10 bases lay outside the gene matches. The CDR3 is 16 amino acids. This chain's CDR3 is CASSSDRAGGFNEQFF. The CDR3 DNA follows: TGTGCCAGCAGCTCGGATCGAGCGGGAGGATTCAATGAGCAGTTCTTC.

The table lists this clonotype with many counts. The genes are TRBV11-2 and TRBJ2-5; 7 bases agree with TRBD1. Germline trimming cut 5 bases from V and 5 bases from J; bases unmatched to any gene: 2. Germline V gives CDR1 SGHAT, CDR2 FQNNGV. The CDR3 spans 12 residues. The CDR3 nucleotides are TGTGCCAGCAGCAAGACAGGGGAGACCCAGTACTTC. Translation: CASSKTGETQYF.

V is TRBV30 and J is TRBJ1-1; no firm D call. The germline CDR1 and CDR2 sequences are GTSNPN and SVGIG (reference sequence). V was clipped by 2 bases and J by 0 bases, with 7 bases between them. This CDR3 is built from 13 residues. Written as DNA, the CDR3 is TGTGCCTGGAGTTTAAATATGAACACTGAAGCTTTCTTT. Amino acid sequence: CAWSLNMNTEAFF.

This clonotype came up many times. The chain uses TRBV11-2 and TRBJ1-6; maybe TRBD1 (6 bases). The CDR3 consists of 16 residues. Germline V gene sequence: CDR1 SGHAT, CDR2 FQNNGV. Trimming removed 2 bases from V and 5 bases from J, with 13 bases in between. The DNA for the CDR3 is TGTGCCAGCAGCTTATTCTCGACAGGAGATAATTCACCCCTCCACTTT. Translation gives CASSLFSTGDNSPLHF.

This clonotype was seen at least ten times. This chain joins TRBV6-2 or TRBV6-3 and TRBJ2-1; D gene ambiguous. Germline CDR1 MNHEY, CDR2 SVGEGT. V lost 6 bases and J 5 bases, leaving 14 bases between the germline ends. CDR3 length: 14 residues. The CDR3 is CASSVKELDNEQFF. For the CDR3, the DNA is TGTGCCAGCAGCGTAAAGGAGCTGGACAATGAGCAGTTCTTC.

The rearrangement joins TRBV27 to TRBJ2-3; maybe TRBD1 (6 bases). The CDR3 sequence is 17 residues long. Germline V lookup: CDR1 MNHEY, CDR2 SMNVEV (reference sequence). The ends were cut back, 6 bases at V and 6 bases at J, with 25 bases in the middle. CDR3 DNA sequence: TGTGCCAGCAGGCCCACATCGAGGGGGAGAGTGATGGATACGCAGTATTTT. Translated: CASRPTSRGRVMDTQYF.

The chain joins TRBV2 to TRBJ2-1, with D possibly TRBD2 on 5 matching bases. Germline V gives CDR1 SNHLY, CDR2 FYNNEI. CDR3 size: 15 residues. Trimming took off 4 bases at V and 2 bases at J, with 12 bases between the two ends. CDR3 nucleotides: TGTGCCAGCAGTGTTCTAGCTACCACCTACAATGAGCAGTTCTTC. This sequence encodes CASSVLATTYNEQFF. Full variable domain (missing parts from reference TRBV2 and TRBJ2-1): EPEVTQTPSHQVTQMGQEVILRCVPISNHLYFYWYRQILGQKVEFLVSFYNNEISEKSEIFDDQFSVERPDGSNFTLKIRSTKLEDSAMYFCASSVLATTYNEQFFGPGTRLTVL.

The J gene is TRBJ2-2, the V gene TRBV7-9; D is unclear. The CDR3 consists of 15 residues. Germline CDR1 and CDR2: SEHNR and FQNEAQ (reference sequence). V lost 1 base, J lost 1 base, and 7 bases lay in between. The CDR3 reads CASSLEELNTGELFF. For the CDR3, the DNA is TGTGCCAGCAGCTTAGAGGAACTGAACACCGGGGAGCTGTTTTTT.

In its sample, this clonotype was seen many times. The J gene is TRBJ2-7, the V gene TRBV28; possible D gene TRBD2, 6 bases. The ends were cut back, 6 bases at V and 9 bases at J, with 12 bases in the middle. Germline-derived CDR1 and CDR2 are MDHEN and SYDVKM. The CDR3 is made up of 11 amino acids. CDR3 amino acids: CASSLGRWQYF. The CDR3 DNA sequence: TGTGCCAGCAGCTTAGGGAGGTGGCAGTACTTC.

This rearrangement joins TRBV27 to TRBJ2-7; 7 bases agree with TRBD1. The CDR3 runs to 13 residues. The ends lost 3 bases at V and 5 bases at J; junction bases unmatched: 4. CDR1 is MNHEY and CDR2 is SMNVEV in the germline V gene (reference sequence). The CDR3 nucleotides read TGTGCCAGCAGTTTGAGACAGGGCCACGAGCAGTACTTC. This codes for CASSLRQGHEQYF.

This clonotype has at least ten counts. The chain employs TRBV14 and TRBJ2-7, with a possible D match to TRBD1 (5 bases). V was shortened by 5 bases and J by 6 bases, with 14 bases between the two germline ends. This CDR3 spans 13 amino acids. The germline V gene has CDR1 SGHDN and CDR2 FVKESK. This chain's CDR3 is CASSSTGSGEQYF. The CDR3 DNA follows: TGTGCCAGCAGCTCCACAGGATCTGGCGAGCAGTACTTC.

This clonotype was observed at least ten times. The rearrangement uses TRBV29-1 and TRBJ1-1; 9 bases match TRBD1. The CDR3 covers 13 residues. With V trimmed by 6 bases and J by 5 bases, 7 bases remained unmatched. The germline V gene encodes CDR1 SQVTM and CDR2 ANQGSEA. CDR3 amino acids: CSVTGGAVTEAFF. Here the CDR3 DNA reads TGCAGCGTCACAGGGGGCGCGGTAACTGAAGCTTTCTTT.

DNA of the CDR3: TGTGCCAGCTCACAGCTTAGCGGGAGACATGCCTACAATGAGCAGTTCTTC. Translation gives CASSQLSGRHAYNEQFF. The chain uses TRBV18 and TRBJ2-1; 9 bases line up with TRBD2. Looked up from germline, CDR1 is KGHSH and CDR2 is LQKENI. The CDR3 is made up of 17 amino acids. Unmatched junction bases numbered 9, after V lost 4 bases and J lost 2 bases.

This clonotype came up a few times. The chain joins TRBV19 to TRBJ2-1, with 9 nucleotides matching TRBD1. Germline CDR1 is LNHDA and CDR2 is SQIVND (reference sequence). V shed 3 bases and J 2 bases; nucleotides not matched to a gene: 2. The CDR3 contains 15 residues. The CDR3: CASSIDRGAYNEQFF. The CDR3 DNA sequence: TGTGCCAGTAGTATCGACAGGGGGGCCTACAATGAGCAGTTCTTC.

This clonotype was observed a single time. Relative to the germline gene, one junction end is altered; a read error may explain this. The chain links TRBV3-1 to TRBJ1-6; TRBD1 aligns across 7 bases. This CDR3 has 15 amino acids. The germline V gene has CDR1 LGHDT and CDR2 YNNKEL (reference sequence). The CDR3 nucleotides are TGTGCCAGCGGCCAACGACAGGGAAGGCGATCACCCCTCCACTTT. This sequence encodes CASGQRQGRRSPLHF.

This rearrangement joins TRBV2 to TRBJ2-2; 8 bases are a match to TRBD1. The ends lost 5 bases at V and 5 bases at J; junction bases unmatched: 4. This CDR3 has 14 amino acids. Germline lookup yields CDR1 SNHLY and CDR2 FYNNEI. As DNA, the CDR3 is TGTGCCAGCAGTCTCAGGGGGCAGACCGGGGAGCTGTTTTTT. Its translation: CASSLRGQTGELFF.

This clonotype was detected a few times. This chain uses TRBV6-5 with TRBJ2-2, with 7 bases that match TRBD2. CDR1 MNHEY and CDR2 SVGAGI come from the germline V gene. This CDR3 has 15 amino acids. Losses at the gene ends were 4 bases for V and 4 bases for J; bases not matched to a gene: 6. DNA of the CDR3: TGTGCCAGCAGTTTTGACTGGGGGGGCACCGGGGAGCTGTTTTTT. Amino acids: CASSFDWGGTGELFF.

This clonotype was seen a handful of times. The J gene is TRBJ2-7, the V gene TRBV18, with 9 nucleotides matching TRBD1. The CDR3 runs to 15 residues. The germline V gene has CDR1 KGHSH and CDR2 LQKENI. V shed 4 bases and J 4 bases; nucleotides not matched to a gene: 8. The CDR3 sequence is CASSRPGQGKYEQYF. In DNA form, the CDR3 reads TGTGCCAGCTCACGACCGGGACAGGGCAAATACGAGCAGTACTTC.

The chain couples TRBV7-3 to TRBJ2-1; TRBD2 matches at 7 bases. CDR3 length equals 20 residues. The V and J ends lost 5 bases and 6 bases, in that order; junction bases with no gene match: 25. The germline gives CDR1 SGHTA, CDR2 FQGTGA. The CDR3 DNA reads as TGTGCCAGCAGCAATCAACCACGCCTCGGCGGGACTAACACCATCAATGAGCAGTTCTTC. The encoded protein is CASSNQPRLGGTNTINEQFF. The full variable domain, its missing parts supplied by reference TRBV7-3 and TRBJ2-1, is GAGVSQTPSNKVTEKGKYVELRCDPISGHTALYWYRQSLGQGPEFLIYFQGTGAADDSGLPNDRFFAVRPEGSVSTLKIQRTERGDSAVYLCASSNQPRLGGTNTINEQFFGPGTRLTVL.

This clonotype was seen at least ten times. The chain uses TRBV6-2 or TRBV6-3 and TRBJ2-7; no firm D call. V lost 3 bases and J lost 2, with 8 bases in between. The CDR3 is 13 amino acids. In germline, CDR1 is MNHEY, CDR2 SVGEGT. DNA for the CDR3: TGTGCCAGCAGTTATCCAAATACCTACGAGCAGTACTTC. Encoded protein: CASSYPNTYEQYF.